Sequencing of this T cell receptor (beta chain) was carried out in a study of blood T cell repertoires in COVID-19. Turning to the study itself: Collection of acute and convalescent COVID-19 samples took place in the United States, Italy and Spain.

The CDR3 sequence is 15 residues long. V was pared by 6 bases and J by 6 bases, with 18 bases between. The germline CDR1 and CDR2 sequences are SNHLY and FYNNEI. As handled by the study authors: Using reference gene primer amplification, nucleated cell counts were estimated. Repertoires were generated with immunoSEQ multiplex PCR, while TCRdb's copy carries only in-frame clones and drops some. V, J and clone size are those of that table, while D and trimming were read from the DNA. The data show some 180,000 clones, with about four fifths seen just once and around 5.9% held by the top ten. The sequence was obtained from a woman aged 40 to 55 with COVID-19, enrolled during active disease. Sequencing was carried out using peripheral blood. V gene TRBV2 combines with J gene TRBJ1-3, with a possible D match to TRBD1 (6 bases). The CDR3 loop is CASRKRGGSENTIYF. DNA of the CDR3: TGTGCCAGCAGGAAGAGGGGGGGTTCAGAAAACACCATATATTTT.